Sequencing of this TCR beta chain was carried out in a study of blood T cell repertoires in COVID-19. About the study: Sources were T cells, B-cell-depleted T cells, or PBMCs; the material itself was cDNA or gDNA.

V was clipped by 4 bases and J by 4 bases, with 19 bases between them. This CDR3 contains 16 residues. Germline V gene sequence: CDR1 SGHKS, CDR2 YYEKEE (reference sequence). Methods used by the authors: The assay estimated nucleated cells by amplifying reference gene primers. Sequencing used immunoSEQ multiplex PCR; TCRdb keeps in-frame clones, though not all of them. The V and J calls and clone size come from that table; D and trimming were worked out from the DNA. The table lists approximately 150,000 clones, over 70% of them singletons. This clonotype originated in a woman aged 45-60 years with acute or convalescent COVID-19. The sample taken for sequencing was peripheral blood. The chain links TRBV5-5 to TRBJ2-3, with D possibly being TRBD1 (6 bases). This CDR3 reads CASSPDWTVGPDTQYF. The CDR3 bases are TGTGCCAGCAGCCCTGACTGGACAGTCGGCCCAGATACGCAGTATTTT.